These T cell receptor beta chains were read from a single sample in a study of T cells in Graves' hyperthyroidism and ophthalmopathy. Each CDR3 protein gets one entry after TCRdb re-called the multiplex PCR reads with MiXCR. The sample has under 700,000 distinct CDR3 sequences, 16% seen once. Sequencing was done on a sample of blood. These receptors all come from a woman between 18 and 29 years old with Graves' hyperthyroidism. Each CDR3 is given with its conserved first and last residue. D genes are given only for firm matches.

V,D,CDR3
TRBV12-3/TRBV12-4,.,CASSLGGTFRGMNTEAFF
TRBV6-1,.,CASRGSRHGEKLFF
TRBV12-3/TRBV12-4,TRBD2,CASSILAGYTDTQYF
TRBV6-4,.,CASSDWDIGTF
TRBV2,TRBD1,CASSRDRGPFEKLFF
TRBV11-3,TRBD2,CASSPTGLQTQYF
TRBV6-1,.,CASSEAFNTETQYF
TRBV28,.,CASTSIGVNEQYF
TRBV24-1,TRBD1,CATSARTGQETQYF
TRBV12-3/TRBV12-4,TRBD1,CASSSRGRGNSPLHF
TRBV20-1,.,CSAREDSTYEQYF
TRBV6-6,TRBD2,CASSYGTSGGRYEQYF
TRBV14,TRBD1,CASSQPEPSQGLHEKLFF
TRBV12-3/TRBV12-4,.,CASSSPEGETQYF
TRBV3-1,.,CASSRAREKHGYTF
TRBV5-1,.,CASSSGTGNQPQHF
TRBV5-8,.,CASSLGTGINYGYTF
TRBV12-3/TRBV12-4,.,CASGETGFYNEQFF
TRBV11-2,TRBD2,CASSLTSGGSYEQFF
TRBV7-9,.,CASSPGDDYEQYF
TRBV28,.,CASSFMGPISNQPQHF
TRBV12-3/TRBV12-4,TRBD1,CASRPNRGPDYGYTF
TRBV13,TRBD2,CASSPGRGALNEQFF
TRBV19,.,CASNGREYQPQHF
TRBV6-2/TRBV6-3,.,CASSYLTGTQPQHF
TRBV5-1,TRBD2,CASVGGGNEQFF
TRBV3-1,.,CASSQDISAISTDTQYF
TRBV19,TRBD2,CASSISRGGYNEQFF
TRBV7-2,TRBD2,CASSSGLAGGPRGSWQFF
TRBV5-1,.,CASSWGPPLNEQFF
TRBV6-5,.,CASSYSGRDQPQHF
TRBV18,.,CASSPLPENTEAFF
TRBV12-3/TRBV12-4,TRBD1,CASSSATGGPMNTEAFF
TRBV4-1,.,CASSDDNIEQFF
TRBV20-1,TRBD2,CSARGYTSGRVHEQYF
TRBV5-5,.,CASSFGAAGYGYTF
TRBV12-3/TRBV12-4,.,CASSLAVSRVAEAFF
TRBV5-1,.,CASSFRGVTQTYEQYF
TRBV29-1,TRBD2,CSVEAASGSPADTQYF
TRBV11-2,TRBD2,CASSLGTSGGPRRWNEQFF
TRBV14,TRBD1,CASSFRDRGDGYTF
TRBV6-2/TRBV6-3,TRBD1,CATLQGSNQPQHF
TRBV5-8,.,CASRPIASGNTIYF
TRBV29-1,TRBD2,CSGRREGGYNEQFF
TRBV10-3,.,CAISDQGSGTGELFF
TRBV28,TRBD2,CASSLSGGGGTGELFF
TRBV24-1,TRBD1,CATSPPGQSNTDTQYF
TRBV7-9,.,CASSTTAGAGGNTIYF
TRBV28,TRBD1,CATKLGGGETQYF
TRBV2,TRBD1,CASSEGFRGQSDTQYF
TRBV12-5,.,CASGFPWGAVNTEAFF
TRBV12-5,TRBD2,CASGFSTSGSSYNEQFF
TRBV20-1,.,CSAPHQVVSNYGYTF
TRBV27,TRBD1,CASGPGGPGNTIYF
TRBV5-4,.,CASSLKVGSSYNEQFF
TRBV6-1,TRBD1,CASSPQGQGAGTEAFF
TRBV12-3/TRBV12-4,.,CASTTSPNTGELFF
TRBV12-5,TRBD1,CASGLDRGTYEQYF
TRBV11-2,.,CASSSGWYEQYF